This paragraph covers one T cell receptor (beta chain) sequence. TCRdb's table, derived via immunoSEQ multiplex PCR, lists solely in-frame clones and lacks some. The sample includes about 14,000 clones, 83% of them seen just once. These data originate in a study of T cell changes during pregnancy in multiple sclerosis. J gave up 2 bases and V 5 bases, and 8 bases lay outside the gene matches. The CDR3 consists of 14 residues. Germline assignment: CDR1 SQVTM and CDR2 ANQGSEA. The sequence was obtained from a female donor in good health, enrolled as a control in a pregnancy study. The sequences come from CD8+ T cells from peripheral blood mononuclear cells, collected after pregnancy. The rearrangement uses TRBV29-1 and TRBJ2-7, with 8 nucleotides matching TRBD2. CDR3 loop: CSVPSGGPTYEQYF. The CDR3 DNA is TGCAGCGTTCCCAGCGGGGGTCCTACCTACGAGCAGTACTTC.